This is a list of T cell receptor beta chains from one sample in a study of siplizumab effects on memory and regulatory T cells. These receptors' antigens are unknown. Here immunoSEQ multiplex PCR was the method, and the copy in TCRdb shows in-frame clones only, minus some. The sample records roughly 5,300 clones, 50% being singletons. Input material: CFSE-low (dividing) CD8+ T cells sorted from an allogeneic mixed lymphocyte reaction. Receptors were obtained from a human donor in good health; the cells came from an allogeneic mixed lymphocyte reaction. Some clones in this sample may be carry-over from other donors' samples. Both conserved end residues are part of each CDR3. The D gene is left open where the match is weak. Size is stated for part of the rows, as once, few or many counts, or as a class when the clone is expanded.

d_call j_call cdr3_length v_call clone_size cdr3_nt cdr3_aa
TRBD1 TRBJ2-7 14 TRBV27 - TGTGCCAGCAGTGTAAACCGGGACAGATACGAGCAGTACTTC CASSVNRDRYEQYF
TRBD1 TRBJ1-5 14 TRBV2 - TGTGCCAGCAGCGAGGACAGGGGAAATCAGCCCCAGCATTTT CASSEDRGNQPQHF
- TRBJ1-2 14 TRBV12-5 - TGTGCTAGTGGTTTGGTACCAAACGGGTATGGCTACACCTTC CASGLVPNGYGYTF
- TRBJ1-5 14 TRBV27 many TGTGCCAGCGGCCTCCAAGGCAGCAATCAGCCCCAGCATTTT CASGLQGSNQPQHF
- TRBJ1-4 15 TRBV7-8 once TGTGCCAGCAGCCCCTACTGGGGGACTAATGAAAAACTGTTTTTT CASSPYWGTNEKLFF
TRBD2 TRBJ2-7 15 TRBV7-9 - TGTGCCAGCAGCCACGGACTAGCGGGAAGCTACGAGCAGTACTTC CASSHGLAGSYEQYF
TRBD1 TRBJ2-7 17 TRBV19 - TGTGCCAGCCACCCGATGGGACAGGGAGTGAGAACGTACGAGCAGTACTTC CASHPMGQGVRTYEQYF
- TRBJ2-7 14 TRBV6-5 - TGTGCCAGCAGGACTACAGGGAAGCTCTACGAGCAGTACTTC CASRTTGKLYEQYF
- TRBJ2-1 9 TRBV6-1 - TGTGCCAGTATGAGTGAGCAGTTCTTC CASMSEQFF
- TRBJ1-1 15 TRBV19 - TGTGCCAGTAGTATAGTGGCCGGATCATACACTGAAGCTTTCTTT CASSIVAGSYTEAFF
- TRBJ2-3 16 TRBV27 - TGTGCCAGCAGTTTAGTTACTCCTAGGGGCACAGATACGCAGTATTTT CASSLVTPRGTDTQYF
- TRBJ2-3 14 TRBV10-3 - TGTGCCATCAGTGTTAGCCTGAGGGAAGATACGCAGTATTTT CAISVSLREDTQYF
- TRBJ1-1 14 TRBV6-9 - TGTGCCAGCAGTTACCTGGGGCGAAACACTGAAGCTTTCTTT CASSYLGRNTEAFF
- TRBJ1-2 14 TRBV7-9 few TGTGCCAGCACTGTTCGCAGGATACTCTATGGCTACACCTTC CASTVRRILYGYTF
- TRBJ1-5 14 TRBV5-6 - TGTGCCAGCTTGACTACAGCGAGTTACCAGCCCCAGCATTTT CASLTTASYQPQHF
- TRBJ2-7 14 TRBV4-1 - TGCGCCAGCAGCCAAGTCAGGGCATCCTACGAGCAGTACTTC CASSQVRASYEQYF
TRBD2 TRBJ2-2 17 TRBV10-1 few TGCGCCAGCAGCGAAGCCTGGACTAGCGGGAACACCGGGGAGCTGTTTTTT CASSEAWTSGNTGELFF
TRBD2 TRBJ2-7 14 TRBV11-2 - TGTGCCAGCAGCTTAGGTTGGGGGGGGTACGAGCAGTACTTC CASSLGWGGYEQYF
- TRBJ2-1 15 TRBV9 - TGTGCCAGCAGCGTCATCGGGGCAGGCCTCAATGAGCAGTTCTTC CASSVIGAGLNEQFF
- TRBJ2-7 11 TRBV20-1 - TGCAGTGCTAGGGACAACTACGAGCAGTACTTC CSARDNYEQYF
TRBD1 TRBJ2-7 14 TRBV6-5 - TGTGCCAGCAGTTACGGGACAGGAGCCTACGAGCAGTACTTC CASSYGTGAYEQYF
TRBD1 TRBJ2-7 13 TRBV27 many TGTGCCACTGGGACAGGGGCCACTACGGGGCAGTACTTC CATGTGATTGQYF
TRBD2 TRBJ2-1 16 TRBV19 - TGTGCCAGTAGTATAGGGGGACTAGCGGGCTACAATGAGCAGTTCTTC CASSIGGLAGYNEQFF
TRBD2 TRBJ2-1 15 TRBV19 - TGTGCCAGTAGGTTGGGCGGGAGCTCCTACAATGAGCAGTTCTTC CASRLGGSSYNEQFF
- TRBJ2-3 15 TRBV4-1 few TGCGCCAGCAGCCAAGTGCAACTAGCCCCAGATACGCAGTATTTT CASSQVQLAPDTQYF
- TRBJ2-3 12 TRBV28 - TGTGCCAGCAGTTCCAGCGCAGATACGCAGTATTTT CASSSSADTQYF
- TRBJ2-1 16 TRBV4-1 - TGCGCCAGCAGCTACACCGGGACACTGTTATACAATGAGCAGTTCTTC CASSYTGTLLYNEQFF
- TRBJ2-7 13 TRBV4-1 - TGCGCCAGCAGCCAACCTCCGACAGGAGAGCAGTACTTC CASSQPPTGEQYF
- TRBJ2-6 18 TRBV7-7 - TGTGCCAGCAGCGACGGATCTAGTGCCACAAAGTCGGGCCAACGTCCTGATTTC CASSDGSSATKSGQRPDF
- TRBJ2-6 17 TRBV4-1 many TGCGCCAGCAGCCAAGAGGCCGGACTCTCTGGGGCCAACGTCCTGACTTTC CASSQEAGLSGANVLTF
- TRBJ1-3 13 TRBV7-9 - TGTGCCAGCAGCTTAGCTACAGGAAACACCATATATTTT CASSLATGNTIYF
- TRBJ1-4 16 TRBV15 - TGTGCCACCAGCAGAGATCGCAGGGCAACTAATGAAAAACTGTTTTTT CATSRDRRATNEKLFF
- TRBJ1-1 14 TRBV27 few TGTGCCAGCACGGGTTTAGTAGGACACACTGAAGCTTTCTTT CASTGLVGHTEAFF
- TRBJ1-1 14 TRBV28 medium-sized TGTGCCAGCAGCTCAGGGAGGGGGTATGTTGAAGCTTTCTTT CASSSGRGYVEAFF
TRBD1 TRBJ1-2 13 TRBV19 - TGTGCCAGTAGTATAAGGGGGCGGGATGGCTACACCTTC CASSIRGRDGYTF
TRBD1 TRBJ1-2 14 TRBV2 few TGTGCCAGCAGGGAAGACAGGGAGGAGAATGGCTACACCTTC CASREDREENGYTF
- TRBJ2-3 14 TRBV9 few TGTGCCAGCAGCCCGGGTCTTCAGACAGATACGCAGTATTTT CASSPGLQTDTQYF
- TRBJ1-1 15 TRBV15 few TGTGCCACCAGCAGAGATCGGGGCTGGAACACTGAAGCTTTCTTT CATSRDRGWNTEAFF
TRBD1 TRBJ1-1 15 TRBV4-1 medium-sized TGCGCCAGCAGCCCCCTAGGGACAGGGCTCCCTGAAGCTTTCTTT CASSPLGTGLPEAFF
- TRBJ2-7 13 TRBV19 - TGTGCCAGTAGTATGACTAGCTCCTACGAGCAGTACTTC CASSMTSSYEQYF
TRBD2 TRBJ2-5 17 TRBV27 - TGTGCCAGCAGTTTTCGTCTAGCGGGAGGGCCGGGGGAGACCCAGTACTTC CASSFRLAGGPGETQYF
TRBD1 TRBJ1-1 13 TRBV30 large TGTGCCTGGACGGCGACAGGGGGCACTGAAGCTTTCTTT CAWTATGGTEAFF
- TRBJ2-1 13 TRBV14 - TGTGCCAGCGGGGAAGTCGCCTACAATGAGCAGTTCTTC CASGEVAYNEQFF
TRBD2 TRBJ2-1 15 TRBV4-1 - TGCGCCAGCAGCCTCGTGGACTTAGCGGGCAATGAGCAGTTCTTC CASSLVDLAGNEQFF
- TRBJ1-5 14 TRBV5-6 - TGTGCCAGCAGCCTACAGGGAAGCAATCAGCCCCAGCATTTT CASSLQGSNQPQHF
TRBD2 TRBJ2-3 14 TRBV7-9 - TGTGCCAGCAGCTTAGTGACTAGCGATAATACGCAGTATTTT CASSLVTSDNTQYF
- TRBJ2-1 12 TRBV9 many TGTGCCAGCAGCCTTAATTACAATGAGCAGTTCTTC CASSLNYNEQFF
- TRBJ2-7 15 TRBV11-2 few TGTGCCAGCAGCCCGCGCCCCGTATACTATGGCGAGCAGTACTTC CASSPRPVYYGEQYF